This T cell receptor beta chain was captured in a study of blood T cell repertoires in COVID-19. Overall study context: Both acute and convalescent COVID-19 samples were obtained from the United States, Italy and Spain. Sample material is recorded as cDNA or gDNA derived from T cells, B-cell-depleted T cells, or PBMCs.

This clone was seen a handful of times. CDR3 length equals 17 residues. V was pared by 5 bases and J by 3 bases, with 13 bases of the junction left unmatched. Per germline, CDR1 SGHDT and CDR2 YYEEEE. Per the original methods: Estimated nucleated cell counts came from reference gene primer amplification. The table came from immunoSEQ multiplex PCR; TCRdb's copy has only in-frame clones and leaves some out. The V and J calls and the clone size are those of that table, but D and trimming were determined from the DNA. Found here are some 120,000 clones, around 80% of them singletons; the top ten hold over 5%.

The V gene is TRBV5-6, the J gene TRBJ1-2; 10 bases align to TRBD1. The sample taken for sequencing was peripheral blood. This sequence was found in a man at least 80 years old with active or convalescent COVID-19. In DNA form, the CDR3 reads TGTGCCAGCAGGTTGAGTATGGGACAGGGGTCGGACTATGGCTACACCTTC. Its protein is CASRLSMGQGSDYGYTF.